Listed here are 32 T cell receptor beta chains from one sample, sequenced in a study of CD8 T cells in ankylosing spondylitis. These TCRs' antigens remain unknown. Study-level points and caveats: Ankylosing spondylitis blood seemed to carry a telltale TCR beta motif made of eight highly homologous variants.

TCRdb independently ran MiXCR on the 5' RACE reads; one entry per CDR3 protein. The sample shows 390,000 or so distinct CDR3 sequences, approximately 20% of them seen only once. The sequencing sample was made of blood, either unsorted or a sorted T cell fraction (not recorded which). These receptors came from a male donor with ankylosing spondylitis.

This clonotype was counted between two and nine times. The chain carries TRBV6-4 and TRBJ2-1, with TRBD2 as a possible D gene (5 bases). Per the germline V gene, CDR1 is MRHNA and CDR2 is SNTAGT. The V end was cut by 5 bases, the J end by 0 bases, with 11 bases between. CDR3 length: 15 residues. CDR3 sequence (DNA): TGTGCCAGCAGTCCAGACTACTACTCCTACAATGAGCAGTTCTTC. Translated: CASSPDYYSYNEQFF.

This clonotype showed up just a few times. This chain joins TRBV18 and TRBJ1-2; 7 positions match TRBD1. After removal of 3 bases from V and 4 bases from J, the junction contained 8 bases not matched to a gene. CDR3 length equals 15 residues. From germline, CDR1 is KGHSH and CDR2 LQKENI. The CDR3: CASSPEGQPFYGYTF. Written as DNA, the CDR3 is TGTGCCAGCTCACCGGAGGGACAGCCTTTCTATGGCTACACCTTC.

V is TRBV7-8 and J is TRBJ2-1; 13 nucleotides agree with TRBD2. J gave up 7 bases and V 4 bases, and 4 bases lay outside the gene matches. Germline CDR1 and CDR2: SGHVS and FQNEAQ. CDR3 length: 15 amino acids. This chain's CDR3 is CASSSLLAGGNEQFF. For the CDR3, the DNA is TGTGCCAGCAGCTCGCTACTAGCGGGAGGGAATGAGCAGTTCTTC.

The chain has TRBV9 and TRBJ2-7, with D possibly being TRBD2 (6 bases). Looked up from germline, CDR1 is SGDLS and CDR2 is YYNGEE. The CDR3 sequence is 15 residues long. V lost 0 bases, J lost 2 bases, and 12 bases lay in between. The CDR3 here is CASSVDAGPTYEQYF. The DNA for the CDR3 is TGTGCCAGCAGCGTAGACGCGGGACCTACCTACGAGCAGTACTTC.

This chain links TRBV29-1 with TRBJ2-1; unclear D gene. The ends were cut back, 5 bases at V and 4 bases at J, with 9 bases in the middle. The CDR3 consists of 12 residues. Germline values: CDR1 SQVTM, CDR2 ANQGSEA. The chain's CDR3 is CSVRKTYNEQFF. CDR3 nucleotides: TGCAGCGTTCGCAAGACGTACAATGAGCAGTTCTTC.

This clonotype was picked up a small number of times. The rearrangement joins TRBV2 to TRBJ2-2; TRBD2 is a possible D gene (5 bases). CDR3 length equals 13 residues. Germline assignment: CDR1 SNHLY and CDR2 FYNNEI. V lost 11 bases to trimming and J lost 0 bases, with 10 bases between them. The CDR3 spells CAARRTNTGELFF. CDR3 nucleotide sequence: TGTGCCGCCAGGAGGACGAACACCGGGGAGCTGTTTTTT.

The J gene is TRBJ2-2, the V gene TRBV9, with TRBD1 matching over 11 bases. With V trimmed by 0 bases and J by 4 bases, 2 bases remained unmatched. Germline V gives CDR1 SGDLS, CDR2 YYNGEE. The CDR3 sequence is 16 residues long. The CDR3 coding sequence is TGTGCCAGCAGCGTAGTAGGGACAGGGGGCACCGGGGAGCTGTTTTTT. Translation gives CASSVVGTGGTGELFF. The full variable domain, with the rest looked up from reference TRBV9 and TRBJ2-2, is DSGVTQTPKHLITATGQRVTLRCSPRSGDLSVYWYQQSLDQGLQFLIQYYNGEERAKGNILERFSAQQFPDLHSELNLSSLELGDSALYFCASSVVGTGGTGELFFGEGSRLTVL.

The chain combines TRBV5-1 with TRBJ2-3, with D perhaps matching TRBD1 (6 bases). Germline CDR1 and CDR2: SGHRS and YFSETQ. Trimming took off 1 base at V and 3 bases at J, with 12 bases between the two ends. This CDR3 has 15 residues. The chain's CDR3 is CASSLWGPGTDTQYF. The CDR3 nucleotides are TGCGCCAGCAGCTTGTGGGGGCCCGGTACAGATACGCAGTATTTT.

The gene calls are TRBV10-3 and TRBJ2-5, with 7 bases that match TRBD1. CDR3 size: 16 residues. V lost 6 bases to trimming and J lost 1 base; unmatched junction nucleotides: 11. Germline loops: CDR1 ENHRY, CDR2 SYGVKD. The CDR3: CAISSPGQFFQETQYF. DNA of the CDR3: TGTGCCATCAGCTCTCCGGGACAGTTTTTCCAAGAGACCCAGTACTTC.

V usage is TRBV20-1 and J usage is TRBJ2-7, with D uncertain. The CDR3 runs 13 residues. The germline CDR1 and CDR2 sequences are DFQATT and SNEGSKA (reference sequence). The germline V and J ends were trimmed by 1 base and 1 base, with 8 bases remaining between them. CDR3 region: CSARGPSSYEQYF. For the CDR3, the DNA is TGCAGTGCTAGAGGGCCTAGTTCCTACGAGCAGTACTTC.

The gene calls are TRBV20-1 and TRBJ1-5; 9 nucleotides align to TRBD1. With V trimmed by 6 bases and J by 7 bases, 7 bases remained unmatched. The length of the CDR3 is 13 residues. In germline, CDR1 is DFQATT, CDR2 SNEGSKA (reference sequence). The DNA for the CDR3 is TGCAGTGCCTTGGGACAGGGCGGGCAGCCCCAGCATTTT. This translates into CSALGQGGQPQHF.

This clonotype occurred a few times. V and J are TRBV11-2 and TRBJ1-4, with D hard to call. V lost 6 bases and J lost 7, with 12 bases in between. The CDR3 is 13 amino acids. In germline, CDR1 is SGHAT, CDR2 FQNNGV. The CDR3 DNA is TGTGCCAGCAGTCAACTCCGGGGTGAAAAACTGTTTTTT. Amino acid sequence: CASSQLRGEKLFF.

The J gene is TRBJ1-4, the V gene TRBV15; D is unresolved. CDR1 and CDR2 from the germline V gene are LNHNV and YYDKDF (reference sequence). The CDR3 runs to 14 residues. V was pared by 3 bases and J by 3 bases, with 8 bases between. CDR3 amino acids: CATSSLGANEKLFF. CDR3 nucleotides: TGTGCCACCAGCAGTCTTGGAGCTAATGAAAAACTGTTTTTT.

V usage is TRBV28 and J usage is TRBJ1-1; TRBD1 might be the D (5 bases). V lost 7 bases, J lost 0 bases, and 12 bases lay in between. The CDR3 has 14 residues. Germline CDR1 is MDHEN and CDR2 is SYDVKM. The CDR3 loop reads CASTLSQVNTEAFF. The DNA for the CDR3 is TGTGCCAGCACCCTCTCACAGGTGAACACTGAAGCTTTCTTT. Filled out from reference TRBV28 and TRBJ1-1, the complete variable domain reads DVKVTQSSRYLVKRTGEKVFLECVQDMDHENMFWYRQDPGLGLRLIYFSYDVKMKEKGDIPEGYSVSREKKERFSLILESASTNQTSMYLCASTLSQVNTEAFFGQGTRLTVV.

This chain links TRBV29-1 with TRBJ2-5; TRBD1 aligns across 7 bases. Germline trimming cut 6 bases from V and 6 bases from J; bases unmatched to any gene: 7. The CDR3 runs 12 residues. Germline loops: CDR1 SQVTM, CDR2 ANQGSEA. CDR3 DNA sequence: TGCAGCGTGACAGGGTCAGGACAGACCCAGTACTTC. Translating it yields CSVTGSGQTQYF.

This clonotype was picked up a small number of times. This chain links TRBV20-1 with TRBJ2-7; D might be TRBD2 (6 bases). Trimming stripped 0 bases from V and 3 bases from J, with 15 bases between. Germline CDR1 is DFQATT and CDR2 is SNEGSKA (reference sequence). The CDR3 consists of 15 residues. Here the CDR3 DNA reads TGCAGTGCTAGAGAAAACGGAGGGAGTCTCTACGAGCAGTACTTC. Amino acid sequence: CSARENGGSLYEQYF.

Only a few counts were recorded for this clonotype. This chain uses TRBV20-1 with TRBJ2-3; perhaps D is TRBD1 or TRBD2 (5 bases each). Trimming removed 5 bases from V and 0 bases from J, with 15 bases in between. Germline CDR1 and CDR2: DFQATT and SNEGSKA (reference sequence). CDR3 length: 15 residues. The CDR3 DNA sequence: TGCAGTGCTGGACGGGACGGATCTAGCACAGATACGCAGTATTTT. It yields the protein CSAGRDGSSTDTQYF.

The CDR3, as DNA: TGTGCCAGCAGAACCGGGACAGCCCTCTCTGGAAACACCATATATTTT. Translating gives CASRTGTALSGNTIYF. This chain links TRBV6-1 with TRBJ1-3, with TRBD1 matching 7 bases. Germline V gene data show CDR1 as MNHNS and CDR2 as SASEGT. This CDR3 is 16 amino acids long. Trimming at V came to 6 bases and at J to 0 bases, leaving 8 bases not matched to a gene.

The table lists this clonotype with a few counts. This sequence joins TRBV3-1 and TRBJ1-2; the D is unclear. The CDR3 consists of 14 residues. Germline-derived CDR1 and CDR2 are LGHDT and YNNKEL (reference sequence). Trimming stripped 1 base from V and 2 bases from J, with 8 bases between. Here the CDR3 reads CASSQAARNYGYTF. CDR3 sequence (DNA): TGTGCCAGCAGCCAAGCAGCAAGAAACTATGGCTACACCTTC.

V and J are TRBV29-1 and TRBJ1-2; no definite D call. The CDR3 spans 11 residues. V was shortened by 2 bases and J by 7 bases, with 8 bases between the two germline ends. CDR1 is SQVTM, CDR2 ANQGSEA, per germline. The DNA for the CDR3 is TGCAGCGTTGAACCGGGGTTTGGCTACACCTTC. Its translation: CSVEPGFGYTF.

The chain has TRBV14 and TRBJ2-4, with D possibly being TRBD1 (6 bases). V was pared by 4 bases and J by 5 bases, with 18 bases between. The germline gives CDR1 SGHDN, CDR2 FVKESK. The CDR3 is made up of 16 amino acids. The CDR3 spells CASSRRSGVPQNIQYF. The DNA for the CDR3 is TGTGCCAGCAGCCGTCGTTCAGGGGTACCCCAAAACATTCAGTACTTC.

The J gene is TRBJ2-1, the V gene TRBV19; D not certain. The CDR3 length is 16 residues. Germline CDR1 reads LNHDA; CDR2 reads SQIVND (reference sequence). The V end was cut by 6 bases, the J end by 4 bases, with 19 bases between. The CDR3 DNA sequence: TGTGCCAGTAGCCATACCCCATACGTCCAGTACAATGAGCAGTTCTTC. Translation: CASSHTPYVQYNEQFF.

This sequence joins TRBV20-1 and TRBJ2-7; 10 nucleotides match TRBD1. Germline V CDR1 and CDR2: DFQATT, SNEGSKA (reference sequence). The CDR3 spans 14 residues. V dropped 8 bases and J dropped 6; count of bases not matched to a gene: 13. The DNA for the CDR3 is TGCAGTTCTACAACAGGGACAGGGGAGACCGAGCAGTACTTC. It encodes CSSTTGTGETEQYF.

The chain recombines TRBV6-1 with TRBJ1-4; a possible D gene is TRBD1 (5 bases). V lost 5 bases to trimming and J lost 1 base, with 5 bases between them. The CDR3 is made up of 13 amino acids. Germline CDR1 MNHNS, CDR2 SASEGT. The CDR3 region has the DNA TGTGCCAGCAGTACAGGAACTAATGAAAAACTGTTTTTT. Amino acids: CASSTGTNEKLFF.

V and J are TRBV9 and TRBJ2-5, with no clear D. In germline, CDR1 is SGDLS, CDR2 YYNGEE. Trimming shortened V by 2 bases and J by 7 bases, and 12 bases separated the two germline ends. The CDR3 is 13 amino acids. The CDR3 bases are TGTGCCAGCAGCGTGACCCTTCTGGGGACCCAGTACTTC. It encodes CASSVTLLGTQYF.

The V gene is TRBV5-1, the J gene TRBJ2-5; tentatively, D is TRBD1 or TRBD2 (6 bases each). Germline loops: CDR1 SGHRS, CDR2 YFSETQ. The CDR3 spans 14 residues. Trimming left V 5 bases short and J 5 bases short, with 16 bases between. CDR3 protein: CASSRTTGSETQYF. CDR3 in DNA: TGCGCCAGCAGTCGGACTACAGGGTCGGAGACCCAGTACTTC.

This clonotype has only a few counts. J is TRBJ2-7 and V is TRBV28, with D maybe TRBD2 (6 bases). The CDR3 is 14 amino acids. Germline CDR1 and CDR2: MDHEN and SYDVKM. Trimming cost V 5 bases and J 2 bases, with 13 bases left between them. The CDR3 reads CASSGEGLPYEQYF. The CDR3 DNA sequence: TGTGCCAGCAGTGGAGAGGGACTTCCCTACGAGCAGTACTTC.

This clonotype was seen a handful of times. This chain uses TRBV12-3 or TRBV12-4 with TRBJ2-3; maybe TRBD1 (6 bases). CDR3 length equals 15 residues. V was shortened by 7 bases and J by 0 bases, with 14 bases between the two germline ends. CDR3 sequence (DNA): TGTGCCAGCACCCCAGGGGTATTCAGCACAGATACGCAGTATTTT. It translates to CASTPGVFSTDTQYF.

The chain couples TRBV11-3 to TRBJ2-5, with TRBD2 matching over 13 bases. Germline V gene sequence: CDR1 SGHNT, CDR2 YENEEA. V was pared by 5 bases and J by 5 bases, with 8 bases of the junction left unmatched. The CDR3 runs to 16 residues. In nucleotides, the CDR3 is TGTGCCAGCAGCACCGGGACTAGCGGGAATGATGAGACCCAGTACTTC. This sequence encodes CASSTGTSGNDETQYF.

The V call is TRBV3-1, the J call TRBJ1-5, with 7 bases aligning to TRBD1. Germline assignment: CDR1 LGHDT and CDR2 YNNKEL (reference sequence). V trimming: 3 bases; J trimming: 5 bases; junction bases outside the gene matches: 4. This CDR3 is built from 14 residues. CDR3 coding DNA: TGTGCCAGCAGCCACGGACAGGCAGATCAGCCCCAGCATTTT. It encodes CASSHGQADQPQHF.

This clonotype appeared once. The chain is built from TRBV5-1 and TRBJ2-5; D not certain. CDR3 length equals 14 residues. Germline loops: CDR1 SGHRS, CDR2 YFSETQ. V lost 1 base, J lost 1 base, and 8 bases lay in between. CDR3 DNA sequence: TGCGCCAGCAGCTTGCCAGGCCTCCAAGAGACCCAGTACTTC. This sequence encodes CASSLPGLQETQYF. The full variable domain, with the rest looked up from reference TRBV5-1 and TRBJ2-5, is KAGVTQTPRYLIKTRGQQVTLSCSPISGHRSVSWYQQTPGQGLQFLFEYFSETQRNKGNFPGRFSGRQFSNSRSEMNVSTLELGDSALYLCASSLPGLQETQYFGPGTRLLVL.

The chain joins TRBV7-9 to TRBJ1-1, with no clear D. The V gene lost 5 bases and the J gene lost 3 bases, with 13 bases spanning the gap. This CDR3 is 14 amino acids long. Germline V gives CDR1 SEHNR, CDR2 FQNEAQ (reference sequence). CDR3 DNA sequence: TGTGCCAGCAGCCTGCGGTCAGGAGACACTGAAGCTTTCTTT. Translating gives CASSLRSGDTEAFF.